There are a few counts of the clone carrying this T cell receptor (beta chain). Its antigen remains unidentified. This entry belongs to a study of T cells in Graves' hyperthyroidism and ophthalmopathy. With 0 bases removed from V and 6 bases from J, the gap between germline ends came to 14 bases. The CDR3 runs 15 residues. The V gene's germline CDR1 is MNHNY and CDR2 SVGAGI (reference sequence). Exclusion of a patient resulted from uncontrolled infection, other autoimmune disease, pregnancy or lactation. Study results and limitations: Expanded thyroid clonotypes (above 0.001) were mostly also found in blood.

RNA transcripts were the template for amplifying TCR beta CDR3 regions. HTBI primers were used for first-round RT-PCR of the TCR CDR3. TCRdb called the multiplex PCR reads again in MiXCR, with one record for every CDR3 protein. The sample holds about 600,000 distinct CDR3 sequences, 12% to 15% seen once. The receptor's source is a woman aged 18 to 35 with Graves' ophthalmopathy. Sequencing was done on a sample of blood. This chain connects TRBV6-6 to TRBJ1-2, with D perhaps matching TRBD1 (5 bases). The CDR3 protein is CASSYSLTDANGYTF. Here the CDR3 DNA reads TGTGCCAGCAGTTACTCTCTGACAGATGCCAATGGCTACACCTTC.